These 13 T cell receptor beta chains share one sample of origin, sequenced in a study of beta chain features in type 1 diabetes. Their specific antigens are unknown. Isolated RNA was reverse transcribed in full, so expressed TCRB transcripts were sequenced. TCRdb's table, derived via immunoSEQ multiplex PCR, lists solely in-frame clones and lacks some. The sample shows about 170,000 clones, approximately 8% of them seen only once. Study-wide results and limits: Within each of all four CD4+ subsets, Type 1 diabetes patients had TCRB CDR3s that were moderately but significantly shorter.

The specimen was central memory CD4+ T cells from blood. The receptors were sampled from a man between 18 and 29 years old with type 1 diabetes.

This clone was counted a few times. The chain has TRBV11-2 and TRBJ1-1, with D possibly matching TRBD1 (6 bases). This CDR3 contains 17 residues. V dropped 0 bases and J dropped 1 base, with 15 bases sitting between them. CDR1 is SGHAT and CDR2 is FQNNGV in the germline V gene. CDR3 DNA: TGTGCCAGCAGCTTAGATATCCGGGGGGCGGGGAACACTGAAGCTTTCTTT. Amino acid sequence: CASSLDIRGAGNTEAFF.

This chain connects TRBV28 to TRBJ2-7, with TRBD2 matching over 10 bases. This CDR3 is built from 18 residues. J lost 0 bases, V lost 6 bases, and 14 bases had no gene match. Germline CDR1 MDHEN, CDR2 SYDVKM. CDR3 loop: CASRDTGGLADDSYEQYF. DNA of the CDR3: TGTGCCAGCAGGGACACAGGAGGACTAGCGGATGACTCCTACGAGCAGTACTTC.

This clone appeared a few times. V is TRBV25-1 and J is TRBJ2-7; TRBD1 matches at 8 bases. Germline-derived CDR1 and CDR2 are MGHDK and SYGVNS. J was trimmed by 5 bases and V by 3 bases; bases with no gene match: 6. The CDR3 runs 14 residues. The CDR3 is CASSDQGASHEQYF. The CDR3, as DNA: TGTGCCAGCAGTGACCAGGGGGCAAGCCACGAGCAGTACTTC.

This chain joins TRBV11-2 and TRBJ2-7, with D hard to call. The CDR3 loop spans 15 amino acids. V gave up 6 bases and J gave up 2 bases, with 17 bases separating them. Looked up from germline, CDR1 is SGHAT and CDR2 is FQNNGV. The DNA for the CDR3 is TGTGCCAGCAGGAACGCTCTAAGTCGTCCCTACGAGCAGTACTTC. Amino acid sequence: CASRNALSRPYEQYF.

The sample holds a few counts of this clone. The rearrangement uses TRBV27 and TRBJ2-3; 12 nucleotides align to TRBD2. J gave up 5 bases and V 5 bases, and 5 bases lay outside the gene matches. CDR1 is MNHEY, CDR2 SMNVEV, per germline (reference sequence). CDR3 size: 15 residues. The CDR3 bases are TGTGCCAGCAGTCAGACTAGCGGGAGAGTAGATACGCAGTATTTT. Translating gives CASSQTSGRVDTQYF.

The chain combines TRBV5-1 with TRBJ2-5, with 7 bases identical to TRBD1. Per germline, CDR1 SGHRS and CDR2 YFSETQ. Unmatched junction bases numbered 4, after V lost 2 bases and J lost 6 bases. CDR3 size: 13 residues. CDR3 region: CASSLQGRQTQYF. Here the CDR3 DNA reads TGCGCCAGCAGCTTACAGGGGCGCCAGACCCAGTACTTC.

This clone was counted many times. The CDR3 loop reads CASSSGVTADNQPQHF. The CDR3 DNA is TGTGCCAGCAGCTCAGGTGTCACAGCGGACAATCAGCCCCAGCATTTT. The V and J genes are TRBV7-9 and TRBJ1-5; D gene uncertain. The CDR3 runs 16 residues. Trimming pared 4 bases from V and 3 bases from J, leaving 16 bases between. Looked up from germline, CDR1 is SEHNR and CDR2 is FQNEAQ (reference sequence).

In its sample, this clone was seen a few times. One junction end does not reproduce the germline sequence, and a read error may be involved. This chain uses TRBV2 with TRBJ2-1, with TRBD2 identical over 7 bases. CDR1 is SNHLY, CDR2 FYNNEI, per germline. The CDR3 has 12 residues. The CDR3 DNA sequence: TGTGCCAGCAGTGGGGACTACGATGAGCAGTTCTTC. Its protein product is CASSGDYDEQFF.

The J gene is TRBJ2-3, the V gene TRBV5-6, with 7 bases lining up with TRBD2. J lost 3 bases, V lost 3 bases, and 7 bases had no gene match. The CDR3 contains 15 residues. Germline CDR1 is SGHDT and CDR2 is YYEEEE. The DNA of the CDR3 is TGTGCCAGCAGCTCCCGGCTAGCGGTTACAGATACGCAGTATTTT. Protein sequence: CASSSRLAVTDTQYF. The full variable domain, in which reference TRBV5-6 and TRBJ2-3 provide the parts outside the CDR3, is DAGVTQSPTHLIKTRGQQVTLRCSPKSGHDTVSWYQQALGQGPQFIFQYYEEEERQRGNFPDRFSGHQFPNYSSELNVNALLLGDSALYLCASSSRLAVTDTQYFGPGTRLTVL.

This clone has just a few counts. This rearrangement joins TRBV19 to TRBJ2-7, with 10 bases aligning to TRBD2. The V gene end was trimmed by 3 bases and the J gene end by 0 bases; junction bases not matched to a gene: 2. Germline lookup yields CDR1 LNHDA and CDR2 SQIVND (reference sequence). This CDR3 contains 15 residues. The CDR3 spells CASSIGLAASYEQYF. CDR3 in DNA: TGTGCCAGTAGTATTGGACTAGCGGCCTCCTACGAGCAGTACTTC.

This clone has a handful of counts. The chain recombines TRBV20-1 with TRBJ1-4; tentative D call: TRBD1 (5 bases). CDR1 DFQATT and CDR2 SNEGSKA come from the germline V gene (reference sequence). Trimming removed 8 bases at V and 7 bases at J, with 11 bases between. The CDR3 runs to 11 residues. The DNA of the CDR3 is TGCAGTATTTTCCAGGGTGAAAAACTGTTTTTT. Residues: CSIFQGEKLFF.

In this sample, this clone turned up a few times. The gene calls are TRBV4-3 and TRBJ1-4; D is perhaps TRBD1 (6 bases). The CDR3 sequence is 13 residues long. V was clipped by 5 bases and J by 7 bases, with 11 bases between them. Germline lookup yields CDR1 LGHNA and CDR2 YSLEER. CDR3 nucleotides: TGCGCCAGCAGCTTGGGGGCAAGTGAAAAACTGTTTTTT. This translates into CASSLGASEKLFF.

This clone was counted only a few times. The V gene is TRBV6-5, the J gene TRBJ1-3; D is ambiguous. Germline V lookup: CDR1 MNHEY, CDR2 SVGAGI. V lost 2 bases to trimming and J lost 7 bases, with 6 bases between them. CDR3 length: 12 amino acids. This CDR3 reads CASSYLANTIYF. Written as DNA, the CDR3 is TGTGCCAGCAGTTACCTTGCGAACACCATATATTTT.